Listed here is a single T cell receptor beta chain. The antigen is not known. Germline-derived CDR1 and CDR2 are SGHRS and YFSETQ. Trimming took 1 base from V and 0 from J, leaving 16 bases between them. The CDR3 totals 17 residues. Sequencing was performed with immunoSEQ multiplex PCR; in TCRdb, only in-frame clones are kept and a portion is missing. The sample carries approximately 210,000 clones, 86% recorded once. These data come from a study of cytomegalovirus exposure and HLA in healthy donors. Study results and caveats: Most sequenced TCRs were rare (though some public TCRs occurred in many donors). Subsequent analysis revealed that first-cohort TCR clusters tended to co-occur in the approximately 120 validation repertoires. In vitro assays verified that three CMV-associated chains recognized CMV antigens specifically. There were 150 or so TCR beta chains listed as cytomegalovirus-associated.

The chain employs TRBV5-1 and TRBJ1-1, with D maybe TRBD1 (5 bases). The origin of this receptor is a woman aged 18-30 years in good health and CMV-seronegative. The sequenced sample consisted of PBMCs. In DNA form, the CDR3 reads TGCGCCAGCAGCTTGAGGACAACGGGACTCATGAACACTGAAGCTTTCTTT. Encoded protein: CASSLRTTGLMNTEAFF.